This T cell receptor beta chain emerged from a study of Tregs in tolerant kidney transplant recipients. With V trimmed by 5 bases and J by 3 bases, 4 bases remained unmatched. The length of the CDR3 is 14 residues. The germline V gene encodes CDR1 MNHEY and CDR2 SVGAGI. Produced via immunoSEQ multiplex PCR; TCRdb's table is partial and in-frame only. This table has about 240,000 clones, 80% to 85% appearing once. The sequence was collected from a human donor in good health. The sequencing sample was made of CD4+ T cells from blood. The V call is TRBV6-5, the J call TRBJ2-7, with 10 bases lining up with TRBD1. The CDR3 region is CASSKRTGGYEQYF. In DNA form, the CDR3 reads TGTGCCAGCAGTAAACGGACAGGGGGCTACGAGCAGTACTTC.